This TCR beta chain was retrieved from a study of shared clonotypes between healthy human individuals. The germline gives CDR1 SEHNR, CDR2 FQNEAQ (reference sequence). The CDR3 length is 13 residues. V dropped 1 base and J dropped 10 bases, with 11 bases sitting between them. CD45RO negativity and positive selection for CCR7 defined naive CD8 cells, a population that excluded terminally differentiated effector memory CD45RA+ cells. Sequencing used immunoSEQ multiplex PCR; TCRdb keeps in-frame clones, though not all of them. In the table there are roughly 2,000,000 clones, 80% to 95% of which are singletons.

This receptor was identified in a man between 18 and 35 years old in good health. Some clones in this sample may be carry-over from other donors' samples. The chain carries TRBV7-9 and TRBJ2-1; D may be TRBD1 or TRBD2 (6 bases each). The sequenced sample was naive CD8+ T cells from PBMCs. CDR3 in amino acids: CASSLVQGGEQFF. The CDR3 coding sequence is TGTGCCAGCAGCTTAGTACAAGGGGGGGAGCAGTTCTTC.